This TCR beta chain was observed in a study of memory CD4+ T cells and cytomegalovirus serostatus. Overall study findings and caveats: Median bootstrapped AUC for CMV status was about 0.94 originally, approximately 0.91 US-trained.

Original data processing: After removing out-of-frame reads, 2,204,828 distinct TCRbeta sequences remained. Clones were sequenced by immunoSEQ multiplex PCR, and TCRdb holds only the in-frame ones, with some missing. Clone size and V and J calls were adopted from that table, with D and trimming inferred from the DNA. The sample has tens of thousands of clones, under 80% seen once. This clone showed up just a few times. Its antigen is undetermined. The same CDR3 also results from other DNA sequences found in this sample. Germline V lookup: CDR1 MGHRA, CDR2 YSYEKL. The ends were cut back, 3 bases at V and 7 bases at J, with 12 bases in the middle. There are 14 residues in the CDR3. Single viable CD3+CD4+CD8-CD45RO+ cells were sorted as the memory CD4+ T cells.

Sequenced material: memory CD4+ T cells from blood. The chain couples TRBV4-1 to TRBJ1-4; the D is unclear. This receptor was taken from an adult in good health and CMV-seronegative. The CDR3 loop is CASSHGVASEKLFF. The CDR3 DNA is TGCGCCAGCAGCCACGGGGTCGCTAGTGAAAAACTGTTTTTT.